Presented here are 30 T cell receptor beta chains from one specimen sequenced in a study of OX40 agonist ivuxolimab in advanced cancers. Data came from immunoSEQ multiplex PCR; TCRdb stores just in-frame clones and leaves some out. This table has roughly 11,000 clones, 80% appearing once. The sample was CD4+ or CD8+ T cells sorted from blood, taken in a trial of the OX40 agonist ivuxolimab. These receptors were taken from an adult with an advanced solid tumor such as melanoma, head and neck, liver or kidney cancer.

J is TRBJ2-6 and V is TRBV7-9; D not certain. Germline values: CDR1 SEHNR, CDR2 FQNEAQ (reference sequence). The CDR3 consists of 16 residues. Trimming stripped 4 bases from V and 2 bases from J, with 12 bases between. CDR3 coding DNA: TGTGCCAGCAGCTCAAACTCCGGCCCTGGGGCCAACGTCCTGACTTTC. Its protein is CASSSNSGPGANVLTF.

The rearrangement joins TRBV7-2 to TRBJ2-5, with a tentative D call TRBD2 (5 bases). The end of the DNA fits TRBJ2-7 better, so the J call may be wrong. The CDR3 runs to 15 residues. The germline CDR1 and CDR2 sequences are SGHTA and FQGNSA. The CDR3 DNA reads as TGTGCCAGCAGCCCGAGGTACGGAAGCGGCCTCGAGCAGTACTTC. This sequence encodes CASSPRYGSGLEQYF.

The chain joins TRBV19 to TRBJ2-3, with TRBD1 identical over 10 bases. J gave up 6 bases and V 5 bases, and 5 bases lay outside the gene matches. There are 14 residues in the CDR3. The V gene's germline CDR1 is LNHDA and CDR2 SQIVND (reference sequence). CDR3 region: CASSPWTGGDTQYF. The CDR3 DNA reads TGTGCCAGTAGTCCTTGGACAGGGGGGGATACGCAGTATTTT.

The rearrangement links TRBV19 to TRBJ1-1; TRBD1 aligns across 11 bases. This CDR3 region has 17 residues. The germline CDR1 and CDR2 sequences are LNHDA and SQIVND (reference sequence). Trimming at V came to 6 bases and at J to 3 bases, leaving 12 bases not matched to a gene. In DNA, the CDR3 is TGTGCCAGTAGGTCATCGGGACAGGGGGTTTACGACACTGAAGCTTTCTTT. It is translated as CASRSSGQGVYDTEAFF.

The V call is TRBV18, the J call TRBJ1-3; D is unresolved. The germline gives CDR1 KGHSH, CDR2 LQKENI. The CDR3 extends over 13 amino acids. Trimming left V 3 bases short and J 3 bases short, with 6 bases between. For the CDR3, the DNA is TGTGCCAGCTCACCTTCCGGTGGAAACACCATATATTTT. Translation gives CASSPSGGNTIYF.

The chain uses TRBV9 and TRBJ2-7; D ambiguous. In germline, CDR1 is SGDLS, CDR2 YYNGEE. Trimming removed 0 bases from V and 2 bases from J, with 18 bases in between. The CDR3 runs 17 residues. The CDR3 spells CASSVVRTGLLPYEQYF. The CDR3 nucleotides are TGTGCCAGCAGCGTAGTAAGAACCGGGTTGTTACCCTACGAGCAGTACTTC.

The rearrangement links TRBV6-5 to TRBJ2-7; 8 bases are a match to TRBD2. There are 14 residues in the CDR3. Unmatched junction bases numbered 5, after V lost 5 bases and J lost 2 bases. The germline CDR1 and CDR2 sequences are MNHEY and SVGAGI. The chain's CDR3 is CASSPGLVAYEQYF. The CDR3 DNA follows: TGTGCCAGCAGTCCGGGACTAGTTGCCTACGAGCAGTACTTC.

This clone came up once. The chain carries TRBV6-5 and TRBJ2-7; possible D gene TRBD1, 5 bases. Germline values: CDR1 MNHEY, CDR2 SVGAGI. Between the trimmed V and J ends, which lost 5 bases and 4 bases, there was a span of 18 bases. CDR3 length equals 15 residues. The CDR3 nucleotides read TGTGCCAGCAGTGTCGCCCCGCAGGGAAGGTACGAGCAGTACTTC. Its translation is CASSVAPQGRYEQYF.

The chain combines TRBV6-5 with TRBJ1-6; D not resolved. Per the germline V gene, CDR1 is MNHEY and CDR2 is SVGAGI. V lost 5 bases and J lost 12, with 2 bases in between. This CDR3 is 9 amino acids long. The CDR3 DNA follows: TGTGCCAGCAGTGAACCCCTCCACTTT. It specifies CASSEPLHF.

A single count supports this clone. CDR3 loop: CASRDTGELFF. The CDR3 nucleotides read TGTGCCAGCAGGGACACCGGGGAGCTGTTTTTT. The chain is built from TRBV27 and TRBJ2-2, with unresolved D. Germline assignment: CDR1 MNHEY and CDR2 SMNVEV (reference sequence). This CDR3 spans 11 amino acids. V was clipped by 6 bases and J by 3 bases, with 2 bases between them.

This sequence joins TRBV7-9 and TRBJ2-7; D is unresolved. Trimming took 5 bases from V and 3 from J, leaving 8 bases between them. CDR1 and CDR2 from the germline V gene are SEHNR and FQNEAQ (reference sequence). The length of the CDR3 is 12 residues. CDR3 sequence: CASSPSGYEQYF. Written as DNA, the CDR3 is TGTGCCAGCAGCCCGTCCGGCTACGAGCAGTACTTC.

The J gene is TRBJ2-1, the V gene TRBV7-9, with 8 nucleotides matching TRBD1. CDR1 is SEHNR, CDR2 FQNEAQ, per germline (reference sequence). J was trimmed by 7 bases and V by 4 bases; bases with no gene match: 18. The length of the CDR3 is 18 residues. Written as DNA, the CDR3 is TGTGCCAGCAGCTCGACCGATTTGACAGGGGTATCCCCAAATGAGCAGTTCTTC. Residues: CASSSTDLTGVSPNEQFF.

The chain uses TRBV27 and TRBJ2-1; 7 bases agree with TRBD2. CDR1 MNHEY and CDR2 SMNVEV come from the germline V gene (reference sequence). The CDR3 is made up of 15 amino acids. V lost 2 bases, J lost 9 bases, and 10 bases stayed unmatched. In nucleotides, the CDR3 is TGTGCCAGCAGTTTAAGTGCACTAGCGCTGGGTGAGCAGTTCTTC. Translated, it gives CASSLSALALGEQFF.

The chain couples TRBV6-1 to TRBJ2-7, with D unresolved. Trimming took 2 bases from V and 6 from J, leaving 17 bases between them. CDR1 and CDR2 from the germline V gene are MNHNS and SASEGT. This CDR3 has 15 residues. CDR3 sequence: CASSEIKLSPVEQYF. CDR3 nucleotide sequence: TGTGCCAGCAGTGAAATAAAGCTTTCCCCGGTCGAGCAGTACTTC.

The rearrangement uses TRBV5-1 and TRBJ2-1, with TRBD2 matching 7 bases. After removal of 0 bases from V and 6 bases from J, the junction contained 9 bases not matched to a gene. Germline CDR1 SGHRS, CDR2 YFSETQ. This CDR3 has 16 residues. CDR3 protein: CASSLVPGEGGNEQFF. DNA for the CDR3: TGCGCCAGCAGCTTGGTTCCCGGGGAGGGCGGCAATGAGCAGTTCTTC.

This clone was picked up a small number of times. CDR3 sequence reads: CASVPETGGEAFF. The CDR3 DNA reads as TGTGCTAGTGTTCCCGAAACAGGGGGCGAAGCTTTCTTT. The chain employs TRBV12-5 and TRBJ1-1; TRBD1 agrees at 9 bases. V dropped 7 bases and J dropped 8; count of bases not matched to a gene: 8. This CDR3 spans 13 amino acids. Looked up from germline, CDR1 is LGHNT and CDR2 is FRNRAP.

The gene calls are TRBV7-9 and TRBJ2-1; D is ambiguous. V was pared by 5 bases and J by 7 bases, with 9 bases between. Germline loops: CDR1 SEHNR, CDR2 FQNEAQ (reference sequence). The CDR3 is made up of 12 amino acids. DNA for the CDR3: TGTGCCAGCAGCCCGATTAGTAATGAGCAGTTCTTC. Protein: CASSPISNEQFF.

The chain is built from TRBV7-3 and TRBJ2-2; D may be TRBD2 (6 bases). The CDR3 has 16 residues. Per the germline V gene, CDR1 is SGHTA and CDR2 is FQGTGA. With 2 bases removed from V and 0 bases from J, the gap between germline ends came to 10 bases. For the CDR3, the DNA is TGTGCCAGCAGCTTACTTAGCGGCGCGAACACCGGGGAGCTGTTTTTT. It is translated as CASSLLSGANTGELFF.

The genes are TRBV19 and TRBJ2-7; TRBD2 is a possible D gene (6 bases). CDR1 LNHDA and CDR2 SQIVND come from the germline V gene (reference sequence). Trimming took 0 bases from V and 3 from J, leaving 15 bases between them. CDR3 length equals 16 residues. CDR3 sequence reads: CASSIDATGVVYEQYF. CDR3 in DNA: TGTGCCAGTAGTATAGACGCGACGGGAGTAGTCTACGAGCAGTACTTC.

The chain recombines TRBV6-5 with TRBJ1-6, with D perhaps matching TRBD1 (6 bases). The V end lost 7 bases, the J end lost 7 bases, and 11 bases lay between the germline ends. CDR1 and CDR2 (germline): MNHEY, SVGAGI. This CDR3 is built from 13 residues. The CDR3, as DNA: TGTGCCAGCACGGACAGCCTCAATTCACCCCTCCACTTT. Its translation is CASTDSLNSPLHF.

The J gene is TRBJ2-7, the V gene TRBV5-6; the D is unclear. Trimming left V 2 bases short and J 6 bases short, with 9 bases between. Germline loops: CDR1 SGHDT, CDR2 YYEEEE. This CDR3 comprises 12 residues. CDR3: CASSFSLAEQYF. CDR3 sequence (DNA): TGTGCCAGCAGCTTTTCATTGGCCGAGCAGTACTTC.

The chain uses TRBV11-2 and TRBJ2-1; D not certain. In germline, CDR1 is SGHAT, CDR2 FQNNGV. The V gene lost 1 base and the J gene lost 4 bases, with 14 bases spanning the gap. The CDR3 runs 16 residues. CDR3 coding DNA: TGTGCCAGCAGCTTAGGGGAAGTACGACCGTACAATGAGCAGTTCTTC. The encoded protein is CASSLGEVRPYNEQFF.

The DNA of the CDR3 is TGTGCCAGCAGCACGGGGGGCGGGGGCACAGATACGCAGTATTTT. Protein sequence: CASSTGGGGTDTQYF. The V gene is TRBV27, the J gene TRBJ2-3; D might be TRBD2 (7 bases). CDR3 size: 15 residues. CDR1 is MNHEY and CDR2 is SMNVEV in the germline V gene (reference sequence). The V end was cut by 6 bases, the J end by 1 base, with 14 bases between.

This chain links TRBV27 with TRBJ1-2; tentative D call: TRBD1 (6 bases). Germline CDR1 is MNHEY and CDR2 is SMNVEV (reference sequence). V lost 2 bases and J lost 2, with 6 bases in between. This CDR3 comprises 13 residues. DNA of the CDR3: TGTGCCAGCAGTTTACAGGGGAACTATGGCTACACCTTC. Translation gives CASSLQGNYGYTF.

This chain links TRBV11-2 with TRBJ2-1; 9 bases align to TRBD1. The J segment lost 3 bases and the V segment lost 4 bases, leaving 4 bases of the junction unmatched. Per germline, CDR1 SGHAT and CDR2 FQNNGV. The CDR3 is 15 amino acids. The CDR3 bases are TGTGCCAGCAGCTCCCGGGACAGGGTCTACAATGAGCAGTTCTTC. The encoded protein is CASSSRDRVYNEQFF. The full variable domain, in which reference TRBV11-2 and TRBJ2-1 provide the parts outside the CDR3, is EAGVAQSPRYKIIEKRQSVAFWCNPISGHATLYWYQQILGQGPKLLIQFQNNGVVDDSQLPKDRFSAERLKGVDSTLKIQPAKLEDSAVYLCASSSRDRVYNEQFFGPGTRLTVL.

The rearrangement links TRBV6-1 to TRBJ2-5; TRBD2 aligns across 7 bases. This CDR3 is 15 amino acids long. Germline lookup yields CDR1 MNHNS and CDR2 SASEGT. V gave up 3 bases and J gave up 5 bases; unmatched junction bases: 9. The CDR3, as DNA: TGTGCCAGCAGTGAGTTGGCGGGGGAAGGGGAGACCCAGTACTTC. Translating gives CASSELAGEGETQYF.

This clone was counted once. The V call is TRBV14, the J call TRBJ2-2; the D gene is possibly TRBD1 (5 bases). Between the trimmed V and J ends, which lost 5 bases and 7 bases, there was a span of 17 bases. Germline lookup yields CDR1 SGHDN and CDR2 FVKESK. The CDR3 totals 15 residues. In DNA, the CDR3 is TGTGCCAGCAGCTTTGGACACTCGCGTAGCGGGGAGCTGTTTTTT. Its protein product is CASSFGHSRSGELFF. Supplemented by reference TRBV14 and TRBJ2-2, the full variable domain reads EAGVTQFPSHSVIEKGQTVTLRCDPISGHDNLYWYRRVMGKEIKFLLHFVKESKQDESGMPNNRFLAERTGGTYSTLKVQPAELEDSGVYFCASSFGHSRSGELFFGEGSRLTVL.

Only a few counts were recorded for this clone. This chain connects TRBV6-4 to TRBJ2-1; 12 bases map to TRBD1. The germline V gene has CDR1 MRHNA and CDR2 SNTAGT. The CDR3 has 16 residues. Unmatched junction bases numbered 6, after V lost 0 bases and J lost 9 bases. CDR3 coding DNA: TGTGCCAGCAGTGACTCCGCGGGACAGGGGGCTGGTGAGCAGTTCTTC. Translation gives CASSDSAGQGAGEQFF.

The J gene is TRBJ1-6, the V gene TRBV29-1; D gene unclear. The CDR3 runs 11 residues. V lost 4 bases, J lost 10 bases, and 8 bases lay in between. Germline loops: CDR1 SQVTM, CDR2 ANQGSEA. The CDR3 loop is CSVVIKSPLHF. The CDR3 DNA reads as TGCAGCGTTGTAATAAAGTCACCCCTCCACTTT.

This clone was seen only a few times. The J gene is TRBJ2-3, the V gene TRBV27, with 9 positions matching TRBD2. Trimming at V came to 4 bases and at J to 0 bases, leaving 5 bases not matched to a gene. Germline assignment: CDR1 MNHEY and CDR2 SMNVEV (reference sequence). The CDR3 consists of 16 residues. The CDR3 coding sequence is TGTGCCAGCAGTTCGCCTAGCGGGGCAAGCACAGATACGCAGTATTTT. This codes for CASSSPSGASTDTQYF.